This entry features one TCR beta chain sequence. Its target is not known. The source of the sample is a study of post-analysis software for immune sequencing data. Study conclusions and caveats: With TRBV5-6, TRBV5-1 and TRBV20-1 included, 4 to 6 TRBV segments were more frequent in patients than in controls. With F measure, samples from one preparation batch clustered together strongly.

The V gene's germline CDR1 is LGHDT and CDR2 YNNKEL (reference sequence). This CDR3 has 13 amino acids. The ends lost 3 bases at V and 4 bases at J; junction bases unmatched: 1. Carried by the TCR beta cDNA libraries were unique molecular identifiers. TCRdb re-analysed the PCR reads in MiXCR, keeping a single row per CDR3 protein. The sample holds about 560,000 distinct CDR3 sequences; 44% are singletons and the top ten take about 1.8%. This chain uses TRBV3-1 with TRBJ2-3; 7 bases map to TRBD2. The TCR originated in a girl aged 10 to 17 with multiple sclerosis. The specimen sequenced was blood. CDR3 in DNA: TGTGCCAGCAGCCAGCTAGCGGCAGATACGCAGTATTTT. It specifies CASSQLAADTQYF.